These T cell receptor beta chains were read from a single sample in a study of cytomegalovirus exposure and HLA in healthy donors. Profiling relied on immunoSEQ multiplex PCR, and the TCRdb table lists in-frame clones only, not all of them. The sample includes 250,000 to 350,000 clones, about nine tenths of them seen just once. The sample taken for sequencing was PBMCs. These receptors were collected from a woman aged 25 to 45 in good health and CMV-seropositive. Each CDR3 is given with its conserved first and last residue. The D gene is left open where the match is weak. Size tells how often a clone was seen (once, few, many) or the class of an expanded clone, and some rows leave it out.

DNA: TGTGCCAGCATCAGGGACGTCGCAACCTACGAGCAGTTCTTC; CDR3: CASIRDVATYEQFF; D: NA; V: TRBV2; size: NA; J: TRBJ2-1
DNA: TGTGCCAGCAGCGGGAATGAGCAGTTCTTC; CDR3: CASSGNEQFF; D: NA; V: TRBV9; size: NA; J: TRBJ2-1
DNA: TGTGCCATCAGTGATTCCAATGAGCAGTTCTTC; CDR3: CAISDSNEQFF; D: NA; V: TRBV10-3; size: NA; J: TRBJ2-1
DNA: TGTGCCAGCAGCGTAGGAGGACAGGGGGCTGTCAATGAGCAGTTCTTC; CDR3: CASSVGGQGAVNEQFF; D: TRBD1; V: TRBV9; size: NA; J: TRBJ2-1
DNA: TGTGCCTGGAGTGACCCCGGAATCTACGAGCAGTACTTC; CDR3: CAWSDPGIYEQYF; D: NA; V: TRBV30; size: NA; J: TRBJ2-7
DNA: TGTGCCAGCAAGAAGACAGGGGGCAACACTGAAGCTTTCTTT; CDR3: CASKKTGGNTEAFF; D: TRBD1; V: TRBV6-4; size: NA; J: TRBJ1-1
DNA: TGTGCCAGTAGTTCGACAGGGGGCGCGGGCTATGGCTACACCTTC; CDR3: CASSSTGGAGYGYTF; D: TRBD1; V: TRBV19; size: once; J: TRBJ1-2
DNA: TGCAGCATGCGGGAAGCTGGGGCCAACGTCCTGACTTTC; CDR3: CSMREAGANVLTF; D: NA; V: TRBV29-1; size: NA; J: TRBJ2-6
DNA: TGTGCCAGCAGCTTGGTCGAAGGTCAGCCCCAGCATTTT; CDR3: CASSLVEGQPQHF; D: NA; V: TRBV7-6; size: NA; J: TRBJ1-5
DNA: TGCAGCGCCTCGGCCGCGAACACCGGGGAGCTGTTTTTT; CDR3: CSASAANTGELFF; D: NA; V: TRBV29-1; size: NA; J: TRBJ2-2
DNA: TGTGCCTCCCAGCGGGGGTCCTACGAGCAGTACTTC; CDR3: CASQRGSYEQYF; D: TRBD2; V: TRBV30; size: NA; J: TRBJ2-7
DNA: TGTGCCACCAGCAGAACCCCCTGGAGGACAGGGGGGAAGAGGAATCAGCCCCAGCATTTT; CDR3: CATSRTPWRTGGKRNQPQHF; D: TRBD1; V: TRBV15; size: NA; J: TRBJ1-5
DNA: TGTGCCTGGCATGACAGGATGAACACTGAAGCTTTCTTT; CDR3: CAWHDRMNTEAFF; D: NA; V: TRBV30; size: NA; J: TRBJ1-1
DNA: TGTGCCTGGAGTCGACAGAGGAACACTGAAGCTTTCTTT; CDR3: CAWSRQRNTEAFF; D: NA; V: TRBV30; size: NA; J: TRBJ1-1
DNA: TGTGCCAGTAGTATGGGGGCTACGCAGTATTTT; CDR3: CASSMGATQYF; D: NA; V: TRBV19; size: NA; J: TRBJ2-3